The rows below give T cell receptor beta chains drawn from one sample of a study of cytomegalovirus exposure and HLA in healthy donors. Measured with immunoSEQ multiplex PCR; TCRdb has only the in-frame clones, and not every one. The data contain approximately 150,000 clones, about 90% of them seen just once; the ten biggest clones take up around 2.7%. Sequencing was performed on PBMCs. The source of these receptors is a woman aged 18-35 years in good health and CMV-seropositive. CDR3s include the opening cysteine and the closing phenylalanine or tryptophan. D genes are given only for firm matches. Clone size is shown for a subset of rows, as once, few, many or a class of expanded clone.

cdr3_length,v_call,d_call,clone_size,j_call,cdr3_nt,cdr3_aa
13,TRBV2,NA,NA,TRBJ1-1,TGTGCCCGAAAGAGGGCCAGCAACACTGAAGCTTTCTTT,CARKRASNTEAFF
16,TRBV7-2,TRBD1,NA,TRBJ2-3,TGTGCCAGCAGCCGGATCGGGACAGGGGCAATAAGGTCGCAGTATTTT,CASSRIGTGAIRSQYF
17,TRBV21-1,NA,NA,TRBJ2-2,TGTGCCAGCAGCAAGGGACAGGGACTAGCGGACACCGGGGAGCTGTTTTTT,CASSKGQGLADTGELFF
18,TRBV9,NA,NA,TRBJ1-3,TGTGCCAGCAGCGCTCAAAAGGGGGTCTCCGAGCCTGGAAACACCATATATTTT,CASSAQKGVSEPGNTIYF
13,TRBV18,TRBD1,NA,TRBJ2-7,TGTGCCAGCTCCTGGACAGGGAACTACGAGCAGTACTTC,CASSWTGNYEQYF
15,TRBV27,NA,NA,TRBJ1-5,TGTGCCAGCAGTTGGAGCATGGAGGGCAATCAGCCCCAGCATTTT,CASSWSMEGNQPQHF
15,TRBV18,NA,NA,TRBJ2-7,TGTGCCAGCTCACCGTTGATGGTGACAGGCTACGAGCAGTACTTC,CASSPLMVTGYEQYF
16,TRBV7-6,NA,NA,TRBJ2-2,TGTGCCAGCAGCTCCACGTATAAGGGGGGGCAGCGGGAGCTGTTTTTT,CASSSTYKGGQRELFF
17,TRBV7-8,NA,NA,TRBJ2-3,TGTGCCAGCAGCCCCAGGGGGGCTGTGGGGGGCACAGATACGCAGTATTTT,CASSPRGAVGGTDTQYF
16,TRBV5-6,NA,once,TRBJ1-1,TGTGCCAGCAGCTCTGACGGGGTTATGAAGGACACTGAAGCTTTCTTT,CASSSDGVMKDTEAFF
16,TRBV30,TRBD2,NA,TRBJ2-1,TGTGCCTGGAACCCCGGGACTAGCGGCCATGGGAATGAGCAGTTCTTC,CAWNPGTSGHGNEQFF
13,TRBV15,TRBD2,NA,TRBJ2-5,TGTGCCACCAGCTCAGCTAGCGGAGAGACCCAGTACTTC,CATSSASGETQYF
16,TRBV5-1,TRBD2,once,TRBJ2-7,TGCGCCAGCAGCTTGAGGGTTAGCGGGGACTCCTACGAGCAGTACTTC,CASSLRVSGDSYEQYF
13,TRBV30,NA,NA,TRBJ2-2,TGTGCCTGGGCAGGGGTTAACACCGGGGAGCTGTTTTTT,CAWAGVNTGELFF
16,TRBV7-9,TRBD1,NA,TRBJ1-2,TGTGCCAGCAGCCCCGGGGCCCGGACAGGGGCCGATGGCTACACCTTC,CASSPGARTGADGYTF
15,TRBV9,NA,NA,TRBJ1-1,TGTGCCAGCAGCGCTAGACAGGCTTGGGGCACTGAAGCTTTCTTT,CASSARQAWGTEAFF
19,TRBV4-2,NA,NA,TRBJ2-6,TGTGCCAGCAGCCCCCGGGCAAGCGGTGACCTCTCTGGGGCCAACGTCCTGACTTTC,CASSPRASGDLSGANVLTF
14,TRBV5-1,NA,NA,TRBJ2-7,TGCGCCAGCAGCCCGTGGACAGCCCTCTACGAGCAGTACTTC,CASSPWTALYEQYF
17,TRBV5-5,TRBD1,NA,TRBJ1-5,TGTGCCAGCAGCCCCAACGCAAACAGGGGACGGGGTCAGCCCCAGCATTTT,CASSPNANRGRGQPQHF
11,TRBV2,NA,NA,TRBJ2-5,TGTGCCAGCCTCGGGGTGAAGACCCAGTACTTC,CASLGVKTQYF
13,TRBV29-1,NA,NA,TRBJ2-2,TGCAGCGTCGACACACCGAACACCGGGGAGCTGTTTTTT,CSVDTPNTGELFF
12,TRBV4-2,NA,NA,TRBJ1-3,TGTGCCAGCAGTCGCTCTGGAAACACCATATATTTT,CASSRSGNTIYF
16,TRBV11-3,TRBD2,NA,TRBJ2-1,TGTGCCAGCAGCTTAAGACTAGCGGGGGCCCACAATGAGCAGTTCTTC,CASSLRLAGAHNEQFF
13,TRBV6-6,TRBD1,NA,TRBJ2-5,TGTGCCAGCAGGGACAGGGGACAAGAGACCCAGTACTTC,CASRDRGQETQYF
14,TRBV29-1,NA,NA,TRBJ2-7,TGCAGCGTTGGGACACAGGGTACCCCCTACGAGCAGTACTTC,CSVGTQGTPYEQYF
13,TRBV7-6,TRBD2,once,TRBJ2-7,TGTGCCAGCAGCATGGGGTGGACTAGCCGGGAGTACTTC,CASSMGWTSREYF
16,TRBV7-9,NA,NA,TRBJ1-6,TGTGCCAGCAGCTTGGGTTCGGGATATCGGAATTCACCCCTCCACTTT,CASSLGSGYRNSPLHF
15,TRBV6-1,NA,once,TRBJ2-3,TGTGCCAGCAGTGAATCCCCCCCAGGGAGGGATACGCAGTATTTT,CASSESPPGRDTQYF
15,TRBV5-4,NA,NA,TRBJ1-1,TGTGCCAGCAGCTTGGCCCGGGGGACGAACACTGAAGCTTTCTTT,CASSLARGTNTEAFF
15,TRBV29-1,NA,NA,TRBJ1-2,TGCAGCGTTGATGTGACAGAAAGCGCAAACTATGGCTACACCTTC,CSVDVTESANYGYTF
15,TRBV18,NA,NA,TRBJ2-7,TGTGCCAGCTCCCGGGGAACTAGGCAGCCCCTCGAGCAGTACTTC,CASSRGTRQPLEQYF
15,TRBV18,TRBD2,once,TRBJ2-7,TGTGCCAGCTCACTCCGGACTAGCGGGTTTGACGAGCAGTACTTC,CASSLRTSGFDEQYF
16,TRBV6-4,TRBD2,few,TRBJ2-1,TGTGCCAGCAGTGACTCCCGGCGGGGGGCCGTCGATGAGCAGTTCTTC,CASSDSRRGAVDEQFF
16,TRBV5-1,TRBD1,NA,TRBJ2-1,TGCGCCAGCAGCTTGGCCGGGGCAGGGGGATGGAATGAGCAGTTCTTC,CASSLAGAGGWNEQFF
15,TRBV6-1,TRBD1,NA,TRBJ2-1,TGTGCCAGCAGTGAAGGAGGGACAGGGGGAAATGAGCAGTTCTTC,CASSEGGTGGNEQFF
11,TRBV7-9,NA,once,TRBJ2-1,TGTGCCAGCAGCTTAGGACTCTCCCTGTTCTTC,CASSLGLSLFF
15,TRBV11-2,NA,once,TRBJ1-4,TGTGCCAGCAGCTCCCCCGGCAGGGTTAATGAAAAACTGTTTTTT,CASSSPGRVNEKLFF
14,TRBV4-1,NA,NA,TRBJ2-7,TGCGCCAGCAGCCAAGTCGAGAGCTCCTACGAGCAGTACTTC,CASSQVESSYEQYF